This T cell receptor beta chain was captured in a study of T cells in Graves' hyperthyroidism and ophthalmopathy. Points from the study as a whole: Ophthalmopathy and stable hyperthyroidism were separated by a 13 V-J model.

RNA transcripts served as the template for amplifying TCR beta CDR3 regions. Carried out on the TCR CDR3, a first-round RT-PCR used the HTBI primer set. Via MiXCR, TCRdb re-called the multiplex PCR reads, giving one row per CDR3 protein. The table includes 700,000 or so distinct CDR3 sequences, about a sixth detected once. Germline values: CDR1 MDHEN, CDR2 SYDVKM. The CDR3 spans 15 residues. The junction had 9 bases not matched to a gene; V was cut back by 7 bases and J by 10 bases. As concerns this clonotype: Its specificity is unknown.

The chain links TRBV28 to TRBJ2-1; 14 nucleotides match TRBD2. The clonotype originates from a man aged 18 to 30 with Graves' hyperthyroidism. The sequenced material came from blood. DNA of the CDR3: TGTGCCAGCACCACGGGACTAGCGGGAGTCCGGGAGCAGTTCTTC. Protein product: CASTTGLAGVREQFF.